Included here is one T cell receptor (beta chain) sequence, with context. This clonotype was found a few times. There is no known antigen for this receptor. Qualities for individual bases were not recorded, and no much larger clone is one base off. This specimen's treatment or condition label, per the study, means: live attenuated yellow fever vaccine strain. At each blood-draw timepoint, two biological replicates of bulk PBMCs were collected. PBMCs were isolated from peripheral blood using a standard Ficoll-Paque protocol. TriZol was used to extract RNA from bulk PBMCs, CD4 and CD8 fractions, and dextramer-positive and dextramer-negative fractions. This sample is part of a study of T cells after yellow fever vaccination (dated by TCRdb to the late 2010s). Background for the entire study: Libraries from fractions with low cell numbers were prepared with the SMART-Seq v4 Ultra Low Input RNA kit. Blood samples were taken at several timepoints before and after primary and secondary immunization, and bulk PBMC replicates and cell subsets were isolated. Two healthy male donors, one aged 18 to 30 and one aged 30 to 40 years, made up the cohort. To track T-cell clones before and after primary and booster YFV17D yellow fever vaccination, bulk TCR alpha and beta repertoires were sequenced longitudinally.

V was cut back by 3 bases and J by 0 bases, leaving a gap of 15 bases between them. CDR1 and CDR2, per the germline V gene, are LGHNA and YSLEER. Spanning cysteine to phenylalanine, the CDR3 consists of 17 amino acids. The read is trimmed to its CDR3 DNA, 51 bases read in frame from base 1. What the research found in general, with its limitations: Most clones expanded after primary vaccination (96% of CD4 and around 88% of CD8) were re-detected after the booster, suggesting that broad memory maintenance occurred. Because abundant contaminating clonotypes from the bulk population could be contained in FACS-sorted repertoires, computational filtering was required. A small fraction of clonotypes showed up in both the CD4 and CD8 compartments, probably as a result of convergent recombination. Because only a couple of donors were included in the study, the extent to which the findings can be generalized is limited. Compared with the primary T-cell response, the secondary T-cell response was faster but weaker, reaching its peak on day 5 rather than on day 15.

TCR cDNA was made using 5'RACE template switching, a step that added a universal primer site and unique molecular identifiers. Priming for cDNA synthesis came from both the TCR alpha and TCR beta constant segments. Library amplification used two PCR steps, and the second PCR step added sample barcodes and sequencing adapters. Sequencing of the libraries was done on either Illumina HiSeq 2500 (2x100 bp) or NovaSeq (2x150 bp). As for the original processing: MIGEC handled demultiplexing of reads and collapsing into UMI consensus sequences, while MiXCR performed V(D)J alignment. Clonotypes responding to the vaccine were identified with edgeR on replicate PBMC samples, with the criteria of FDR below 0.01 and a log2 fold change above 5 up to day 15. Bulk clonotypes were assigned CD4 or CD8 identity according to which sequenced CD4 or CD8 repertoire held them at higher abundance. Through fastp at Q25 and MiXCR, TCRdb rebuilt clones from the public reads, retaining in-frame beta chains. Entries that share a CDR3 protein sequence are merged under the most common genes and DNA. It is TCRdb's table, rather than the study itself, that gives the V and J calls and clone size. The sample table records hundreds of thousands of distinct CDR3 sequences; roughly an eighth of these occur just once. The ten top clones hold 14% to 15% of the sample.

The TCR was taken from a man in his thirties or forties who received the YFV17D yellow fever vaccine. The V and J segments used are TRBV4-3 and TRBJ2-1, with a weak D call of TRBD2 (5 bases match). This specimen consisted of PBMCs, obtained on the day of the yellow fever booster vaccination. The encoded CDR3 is CASSHQLGLSSYNEQFF. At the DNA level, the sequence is TGCGCCAGCAGCCACCAACTAGGGCTTAGCTCCTACAATGAGCAGTTCTTC.